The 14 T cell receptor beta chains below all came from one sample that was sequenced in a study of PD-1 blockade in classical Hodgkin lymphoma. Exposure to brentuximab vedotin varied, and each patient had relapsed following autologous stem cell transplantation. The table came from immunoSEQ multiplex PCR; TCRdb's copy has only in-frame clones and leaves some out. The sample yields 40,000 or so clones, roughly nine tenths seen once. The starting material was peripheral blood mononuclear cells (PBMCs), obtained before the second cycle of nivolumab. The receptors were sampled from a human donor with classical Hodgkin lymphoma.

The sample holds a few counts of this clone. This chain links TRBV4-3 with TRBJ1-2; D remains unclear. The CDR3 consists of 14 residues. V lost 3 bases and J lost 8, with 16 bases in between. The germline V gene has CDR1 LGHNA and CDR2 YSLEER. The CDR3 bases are TGCGCCAGCAGCCACGATCTGGGTACGGACGGCTACACCTTC. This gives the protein CASSHDLGTDGYTF.

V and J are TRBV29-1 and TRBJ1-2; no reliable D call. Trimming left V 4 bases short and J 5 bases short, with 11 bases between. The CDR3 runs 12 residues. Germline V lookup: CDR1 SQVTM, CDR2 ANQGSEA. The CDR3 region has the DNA TGCAGCGTTGCACCACCTTTATATGGCTACACCTTC. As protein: CSVAPPLYGYTF.

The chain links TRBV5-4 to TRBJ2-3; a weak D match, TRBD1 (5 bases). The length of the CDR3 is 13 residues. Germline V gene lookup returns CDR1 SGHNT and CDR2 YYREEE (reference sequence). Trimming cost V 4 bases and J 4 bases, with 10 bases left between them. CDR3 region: CASSPTAPDTQYF. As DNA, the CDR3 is TGTGCCAGCAGCCCGACAGCTCCAGATACGCAGTATTTT.

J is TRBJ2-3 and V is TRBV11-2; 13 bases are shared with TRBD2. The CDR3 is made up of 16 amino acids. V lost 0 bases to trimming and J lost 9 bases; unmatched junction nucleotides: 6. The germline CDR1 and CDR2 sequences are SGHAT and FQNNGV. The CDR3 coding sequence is TGTGCCAGCAGCTTAGAACTAGCGGGGGGGAGTATCACGCAGTATTTT. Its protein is CASSLELAGGSITQYF.

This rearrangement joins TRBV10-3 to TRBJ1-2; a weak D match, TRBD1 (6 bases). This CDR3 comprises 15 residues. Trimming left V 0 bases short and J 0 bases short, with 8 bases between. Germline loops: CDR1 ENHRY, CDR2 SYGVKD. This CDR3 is CAISESGTPNYGYTF. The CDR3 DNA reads TGTGCCATCAGTGAGTCCGGGACACCTAACTATGGCTACACCTTC.

CDR3 bases: TGTGCCACCACGGGAGGGGGGAACACTGAAGCTTTCTTT. Its translation: CATTGGGNTEAFF. This chain connects TRBV28 to TRBJ1-1, with D possibly being TRBD1 (6 bases). Germline values: CDR1 MDHEN, CDR2 SYDVKM. CDR3 length: 13 amino acids. Trimming took 10 bases from V and 1 from J, leaving 13 bases between them.

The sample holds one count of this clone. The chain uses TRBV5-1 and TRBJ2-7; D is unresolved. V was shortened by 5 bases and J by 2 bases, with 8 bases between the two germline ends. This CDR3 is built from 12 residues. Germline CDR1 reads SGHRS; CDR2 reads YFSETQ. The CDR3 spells CASSSTTYEQYF. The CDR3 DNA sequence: TGCGCCAGCAGTAGCACCACCTACGAGCAGTACTTC.

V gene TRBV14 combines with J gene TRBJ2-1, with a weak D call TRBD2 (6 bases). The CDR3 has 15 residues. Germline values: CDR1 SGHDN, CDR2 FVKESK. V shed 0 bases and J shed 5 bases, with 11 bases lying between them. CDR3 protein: CASSQDGGPDNEQFF. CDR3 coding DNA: TGTGCCAGCAGCCAAGATGGAGGGCCAGACAATGAGCAGTTCTTC.

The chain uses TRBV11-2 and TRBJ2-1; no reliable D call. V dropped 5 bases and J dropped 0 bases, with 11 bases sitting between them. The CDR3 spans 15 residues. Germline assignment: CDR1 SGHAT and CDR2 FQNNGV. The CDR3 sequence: CASSEIDISYNEQFF. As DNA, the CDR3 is TGTGCCAGCAGCGAAATAGATATCTCCTACAATGAGCAGTTCTTC.

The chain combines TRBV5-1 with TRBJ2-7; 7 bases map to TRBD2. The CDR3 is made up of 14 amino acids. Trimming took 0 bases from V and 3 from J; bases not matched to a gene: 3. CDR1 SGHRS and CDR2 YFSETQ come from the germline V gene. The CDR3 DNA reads TGCGCCAGCAGCTTGGGAAGCGGGATCTACGAGCAGTACTTC. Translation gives CASSLGSGIYEQYF.

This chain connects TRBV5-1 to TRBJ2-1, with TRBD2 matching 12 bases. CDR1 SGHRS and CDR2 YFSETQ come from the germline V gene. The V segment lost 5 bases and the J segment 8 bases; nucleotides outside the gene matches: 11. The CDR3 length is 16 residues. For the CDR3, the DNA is TGCGCCAGCAGACCTTTACCCGGGACTAGCGGGCATGAGCAGTTCTTC. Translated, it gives CASRPLPGTSGHEQFF.

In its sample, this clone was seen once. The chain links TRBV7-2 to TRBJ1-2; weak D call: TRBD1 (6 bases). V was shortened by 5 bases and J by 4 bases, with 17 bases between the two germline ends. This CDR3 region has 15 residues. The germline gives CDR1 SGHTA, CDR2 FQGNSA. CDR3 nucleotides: TGTGCCAGCAGCCGGATCAGGGGCGCCAGCTATGGCTACACCTTC. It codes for CASSRIRGASYGYTF.

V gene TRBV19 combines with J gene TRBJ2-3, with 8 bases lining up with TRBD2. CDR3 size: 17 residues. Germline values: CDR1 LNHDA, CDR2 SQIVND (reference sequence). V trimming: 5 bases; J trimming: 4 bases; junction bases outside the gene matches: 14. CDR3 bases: TGTGCCAGTAGTCCTCTTGCTTTGGCGGGGGGATCAGATACGCAGTATTTT. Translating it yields CASSPLALAGGSDTQYF.

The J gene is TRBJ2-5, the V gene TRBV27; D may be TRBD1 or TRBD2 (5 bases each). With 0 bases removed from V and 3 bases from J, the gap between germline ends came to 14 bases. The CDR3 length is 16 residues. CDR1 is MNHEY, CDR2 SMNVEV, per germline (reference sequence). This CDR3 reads CASSLSSAGREETQYF. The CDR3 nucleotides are TGTGCCAGCAGTTTATCGAGTGCAGGGAGAGAAGAGACCCAGTACTTC.